This entry describes one T cell receptor (beta chain). No antigen is known for it. 13 Jbeta primers and 60 Vbeta primers were used for the PCR. Produced via immunoSEQ multiplex PCR; TCRdb's table is partial and in-frame only. This sample carries under 110,000 clones, more than 80% of them seen once, and the ten largest clones take about 3.8%. These data belong to a study of cytomegalovirus exposure and HLA in healthy donors. The study's findings and limits: Later, TCR association rates were found to vary by HLA locus, highest for DRB1 and lowest for HLA-C. Productive status was seen about 87% or about 30% of the time for most TCR beta V segments in an earlier analysis. In vitro experiments confirmed that three CMV-associated chains were specific for CMV antigens.

The CDR3 runs to 15 residues. Germline lookup yields CDR1 SGDLS and CDR2 YYNGEE. V lost 0 bases, J lost 0 bases, and 9 bases lay in between. The TCR comes from a man younger than 45 in good health and CMV-seronegative. The rearrangement links TRBV9 to TRBJ1-1, with a tentative D call TRBD1 (5 bases). Sequences were obtained from PBMCs. CDR3 nucleotide sequence: TGTGCCAGCAGCGTAGTTGGGACTTTGAACACTGAAGCTTTCTTT. This encodes CASSVVGTLNTEAFF.